One and the same sample provided the 20 T cell receptor beta chains below, sequenced in a study of read filtering for tumor transcriptome and immune sequencing. From approximately 430 ng of RNA, a library with molecular barcoded alpha/delta and beta/gamma adaptors was made. TCRdb independently ran MiXCR on the reads; one entry per CDR3 protein. Of 50,000 or so distinct CDR3 sequences listed, about 19% are singletons. The sample was a population of CD138-negative cells sorted from bone marrow. These receptors originate from a donor aged 40 or older with multiple myeloma.

About this clonotype itself: This could be a read error, since a much larger clone is one nucleotide away. V and J are TRBV5-1 and TRBJ1-1, with a weak D call TRBD1 (6 bases). Germline V lookup: CDR1 SGHRS, CDR2 YFSETQ. The CDR3 runs 13 residues. CDR3 region: CASSSRGDTKAFF. In DNA form, the CDR3 reads TGCGCCAGCAGCTCAAGGGGGGACACTAAAGCTTTCTTT.

This clonotype was counted at least ten times. This rearrangement joins TRBV20-1 to TRBJ2-1; 9 nucleotides line up with TRBD2. Per germline, CDR1 DFQATT and CDR2 SNEGSKA (reference sequence). With V trimmed by 0 bases and J by 2 bases, 8 bases remained unmatched. CDR3 length equals 17 residues. In DNA, the CDR3 is TGCAGTGCTAGAGACCCTGGGGTAGCGGGAGCCTACAATGAGCAGTTCTTC. Protein product: CSARDPGVAGAYNEQFF.

This clonotype was detected many times. The chain uses TRBV10-3 and TRBJ2-1; D unresolved. Germline CDR1 reads ENHRY; CDR2 reads SYGVKD. CDR3 length: 12 residues. Trimming pared 4 bases from V and 8 bases from J, leaving 9 bases between. In nucleotides, the CDR3 is TGTGCCATCAGTGTATCCGGCGATGAGCAGTTCTTC. Protein: CAISVSGDEQFF.

Ten or more counts support this clonotype. The chain employs TRBV19 and TRBJ2-5; 9 bases line up with TRBD1. The J segment lost 2 bases and the V segment lost 6 bases, leaving 4 bases of the junction unmatched. This CDR3 comprises 14 residues. The V gene's germline CDR1 is LNHDA and CDR2 SQIVND (reference sequence). CDR3 residues: CASRTGGGQETQYF. The DNA of the CDR3 is TGTGCCAGTAGGACAGGGGGAGGACAAGAGACCCAGTACTTC.

The chain joins TRBV19 to TRBJ2-5; maybe TRBD2 (5 bases). The CDR3 covers 13 residues. In germline, CDR1 is LNHDA, CDR2 SQIVND (reference sequence). V was pared by 3 bases and J by 7 bases, with 12 bases between. The DNA for the CDR3 is TGTGCCAGTAGTATGCAGGCCCGGGGGACCCAGTACTTC. As protein: CASSMQARGTQYF.

For this clonotype: Given a much more abundant clone one base away, this may be a read error. J is TRBJ1-1 and V is TRBV11-2; maybe TRBD1 (5 bases). CDR3 length: 14 amino acids. From germline, CDR1 is SGHAT and CDR2 FQNNGV. The chain's CDR3 is CASLSRGLDTEALF. In DNA, the CDR3 is TGTGCCAGCCTCAGTCGGGGGTTGGACACTGAAGCTCTCTTT.

This clonotype came up many times. V usage is TRBV5-1 and J usage is TRBJ1-1; 12 nucleotides align to TRBD1. Trimming removed 4 bases from V and 6 bases from J; junction bases left unmatched: 7. CDR3 length: 15 amino acids. CDR1 and CDR2 from the germline V gene are SGHRS and YFSETQ. CDR3 nucleotides: TGCGCCAGCAGCCTGGGGGGACAGGGGGCCCCTGAAGCTTTCTTT. It translates to CASSLGGQGAPEAFF.

This clonotype has ten or more counts. The chain employs TRBV6-2 or TRBV6-3 and TRBJ1-2, with 9 bases lining up with TRBD1. Germline CDR1 reads MNHEY; CDR2 reads SVGEGT. V lost 0 bases, J lost 3 bases, and 2 bases stayed unmatched. The CDR3 contains 15 residues. Here the CDR3 reads CASSYSRQGDYGYTF. The CDR3 nucleotides are TGTGCCAGCAGTTACTCGAGACAGGGGGACTATGGCTACACCTTC.

By share, this clonotype counts as medium-sized. This chain uses TRBV20-1 with TRBJ2-1; perhaps TRBD2 as D (6 bases). The V end lost 6 bases, the J end lost 0 bases, and 15 bases lay between the germline ends. The CDR3 consists of 15 residues. Germline loops: CDR1 DFQATT, CDR2 SNEGSKA (reference sequence). CDR3 residues: CSAQVAESSYNEQFF. The CDR3 DNA sequence: TGCAGTGCCCAAGTAGCGGAGAGCTCCTACAATGAGCAGTTCTTC.

This clonotype occurred many times. The chain carries TRBV3-1 and TRBJ2-3; D is possibly TRBD2 (6 bases). CDR1 and CDR2 (germline): LGHDT, YNNKEL (reference sequence). CDR3 length: 12 amino acids. V was clipped by 8 bases and J by 5 bases, with 11 bases between them. CDR3 sequence reads: CASRGGGDTQYF. In nucleotides, the CDR3 is TGTGCCAGCCGTGGGGGAGGAGATACGCAGTATTTT.

In regard to this clonotype: This may be a read error, as it is one base from a much larger clone. The chain recombines TRBV6-5 with TRBJ2-7; no definite D call. Germline V CDR1 and CDR2: MNHEY, SVGAGI. The CDR3 consists of 14 residues. V was cut by 4 bases and J by 0 bases, with 10 bases left in between. CDR3: CASSSRHHSYEQYF. DNA for the CDR3: TGTGCCAGCAGTTCACGACACCACTCCTACGAGCAGTACTTC.

Details on this clonotype: Compared with germline, one end of the junction differs, possibly owing to a read error. The gene calls are TRBV20-1 and TRBJ2-5, with 8 bases fitting TRBD2. The CDR3 has 13 amino acids. CDR1 and CDR2 (germline): DFQATT, SNEGSKA (reference sequence). The CDR3 spells CSARAPGGEIQYF. CDR3 DNA sequence: TGCAGCGCTAGAGCCCCGGGGGGGGAGATCCAGTACTTC.

This clonotype occurred a few times. The V call is TRBV29-1, the J call TRBJ2-7; TRBD1 matches at 7 bases. V lost 6 bases to trimming and J lost 0 bases; unmatched junction nucleotides: 11. This CDR3 region has 15 residues. The germline gives CDR1 SQVTM, CDR2 ANQGSEA. CDR3 region: CSVKTEQGSSYEQYF. The CDR3 region has the DNA TGCAGCGTGAAGACGGAACAGGGGAGCTCCTACGAGCAGTACTTC.

This clonotype came up many times. V gene TRBV5-1 combines with J gene TRBJ2-1; possible D gene TRBD2, 6 bases. The CDR3 sequence is 16 residues long. The germline CDR1 and CDR2 sequences are SGHRS and YFSETQ. V gave up 4 bases and J gave up 7 bases, with 21 bases separating them. This CDR3 reads CASSPAPRESKNEQFF. In DNA form, the CDR3 reads TGCGCCAGCAGCCCGGCCCCACGGGAGAGTAAGAATGAGCAGTTCTTC.

This clonotype came up many times. V gene TRBV28 combines with J gene TRBJ1-2; 7 nucleotides line up with TRBD1. J was trimmed by 4 bases and V by 5 bases; bases with no gene match: 10. Germline CDR1 MDHEN, CDR2 SYDVKM. This CDR3 has 15 residues. CDR3 DNA sequence: TGTGCCAGCAGTCCGGGACAGACCAAAACCTATGGCTACACCTTC. Its translation: CASSPGQTKTYGYTF.

This clonotype showed up many times. The chain couples TRBV6-2 or TRBV6-3 to TRBJ2-3; D call uncertain. Germline V gene sequence: CDR1 MNHEY, CDR2 SVGEGT. Trimming stripped 0 bases from V and 10 bases from J, with 8 bases between. The CDR3 is 12 amino acids. CDR3 coding DNA: TGTGCCAGCAGTTACTCATGGAAAGCGCAGTATTTT. This gives the protein CASSYSWKAQYF.

A note on this clonotype: A much larger clone sits a single nucleotide away, making a read error possible. The V gene is TRBV6-1, the J gene TRBJ1-3; D gene uncertain. Germline lookup yields CDR1 MNHNS and CDR2 SASEGT. This CDR3 is built from 15 residues. CDR3 region: CTSTGSQISGNTIYF. Here the CDR3 DNA reads TGTACCAGCACCGGATCGCAGATCTCTGGAAACACCATATATTTT.

A note on this clonotype: A clone one base away is much larger, so this may be a read error. V is TRBV6-1 and J is TRBJ2-1, with D perhaps TRBD1 (6 bases). The CDR3 contains 15 residues. Germline-derived CDR1 and CDR2 are MNHNS and SASEGT. The CDR3 here is CASSQDSRSYSEQFF. The CDR3 nucleotides are TGTGCCAGCAGTCAGGACAGCCGCTCCTACAGTGAGCAGTTCTTC.

This clonotype was recorded many times. The V and J genes are TRBV20-1 and TRBJ1-5; D is uncertain. The CDR3 length is 16 residues. The ends were cut back, 0 bases at V and 0 bases at J, with 12 bases in the middle. The germline CDR1 and CDR2 sequences are DFQATT and SNEGSKA (reference sequence). The CDR3 DNA sequence: TGCAGTGCTAGAGATGGTGAACGGTATAGCAATCAGCCCCAGCATTTT. The encoded protein is CSARDGERYSNQPQHF.

Relative to its sample, this clonotype is medium-sized. The V and J genes are TRBV27 and TRBJ2-1; D gene unclear. This CDR3 comprises 11 residues. V lost 8 bases and J lost 10, with 12 bases in between. Germline V gene data show CDR1 as MNHEY and CDR2 as SMNVEV (reference sequence). CDR3 coding DNA: TGTGCCAGCCTATCGTTTGAGGAGCAGTTCTTC. It is translated as CASLSFEEQFF.